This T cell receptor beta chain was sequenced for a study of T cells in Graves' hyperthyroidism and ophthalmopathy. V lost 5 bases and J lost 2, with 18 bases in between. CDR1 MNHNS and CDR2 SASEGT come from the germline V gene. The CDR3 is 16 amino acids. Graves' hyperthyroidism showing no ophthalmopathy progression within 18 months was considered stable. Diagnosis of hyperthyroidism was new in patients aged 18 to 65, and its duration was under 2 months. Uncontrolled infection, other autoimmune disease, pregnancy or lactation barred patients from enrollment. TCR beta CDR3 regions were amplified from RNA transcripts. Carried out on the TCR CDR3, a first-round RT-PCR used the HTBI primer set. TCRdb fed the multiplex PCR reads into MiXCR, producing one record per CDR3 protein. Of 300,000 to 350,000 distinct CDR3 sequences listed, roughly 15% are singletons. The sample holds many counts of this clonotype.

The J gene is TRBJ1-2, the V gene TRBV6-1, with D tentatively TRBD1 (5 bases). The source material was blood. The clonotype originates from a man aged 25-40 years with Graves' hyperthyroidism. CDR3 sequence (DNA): TGTGCCAGCAGTTACCCCCCGGGGGGGAACAACTATGGCTACACCTTC. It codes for CASSYPPGGNNYGYTF.